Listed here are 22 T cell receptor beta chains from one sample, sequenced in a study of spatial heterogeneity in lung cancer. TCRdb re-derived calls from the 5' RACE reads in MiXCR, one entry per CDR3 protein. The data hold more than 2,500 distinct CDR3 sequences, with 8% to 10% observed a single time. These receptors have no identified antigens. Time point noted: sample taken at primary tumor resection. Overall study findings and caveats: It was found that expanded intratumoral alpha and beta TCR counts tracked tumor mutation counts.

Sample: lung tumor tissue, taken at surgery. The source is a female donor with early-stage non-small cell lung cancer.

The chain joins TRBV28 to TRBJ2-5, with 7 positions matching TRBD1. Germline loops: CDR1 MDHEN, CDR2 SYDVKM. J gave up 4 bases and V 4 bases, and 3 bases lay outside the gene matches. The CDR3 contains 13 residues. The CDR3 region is CASSWYRGETQYF. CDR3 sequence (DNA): TGTGCCAGCAGTTGGTACAGGGGAGAGACCCAGTACTTC.

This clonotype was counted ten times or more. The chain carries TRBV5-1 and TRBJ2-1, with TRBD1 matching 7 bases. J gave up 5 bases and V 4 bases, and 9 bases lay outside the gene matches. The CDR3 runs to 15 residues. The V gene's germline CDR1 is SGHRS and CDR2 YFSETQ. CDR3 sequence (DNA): TGCGCCAGCAGCATGGGCTGGGACAGCCACAATGAGCAGTTCTTC. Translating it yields CASSMGWDSHNEQFF.

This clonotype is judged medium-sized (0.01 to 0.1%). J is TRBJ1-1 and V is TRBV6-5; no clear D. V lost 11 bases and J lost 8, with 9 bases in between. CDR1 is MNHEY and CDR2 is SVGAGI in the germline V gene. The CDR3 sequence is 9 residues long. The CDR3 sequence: CAGNDEAFF. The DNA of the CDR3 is TGTGCCGGAAACGACGAAGCTTTCTTT.

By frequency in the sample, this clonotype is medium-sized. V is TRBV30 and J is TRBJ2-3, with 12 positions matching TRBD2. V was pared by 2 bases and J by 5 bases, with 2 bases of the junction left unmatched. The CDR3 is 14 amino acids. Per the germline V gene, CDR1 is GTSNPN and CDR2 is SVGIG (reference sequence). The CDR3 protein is CAWSTSGGRDTQYF. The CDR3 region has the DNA TGTGCCTGGAGTACTAGCGGGGGGAGAGATACGCAGTATTTT.

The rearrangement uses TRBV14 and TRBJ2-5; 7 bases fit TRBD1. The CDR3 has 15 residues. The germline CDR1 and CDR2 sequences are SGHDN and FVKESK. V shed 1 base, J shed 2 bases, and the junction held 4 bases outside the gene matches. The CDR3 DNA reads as TGTGCCAGCAGCCAAGTTTGGGACAGACAAGAGACCCAGTACTTC. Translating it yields CASSQVWDRQETQYF.

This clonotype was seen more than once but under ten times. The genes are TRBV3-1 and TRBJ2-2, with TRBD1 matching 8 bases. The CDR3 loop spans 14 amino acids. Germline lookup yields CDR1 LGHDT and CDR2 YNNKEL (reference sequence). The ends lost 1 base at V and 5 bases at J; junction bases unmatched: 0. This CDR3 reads CASSQGTGTGELFF. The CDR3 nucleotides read TGTGCCAGCAGCCAAGGGACAGGGACCGGGGAGCTGTTTTTT.

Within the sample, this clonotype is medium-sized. The CDR3 loop reads CASSYKETQYF. In nucleotides, the CDR3 is TGCGCCAGCAGCTACAAAGAGACCCAGTACTTC. The chain couples TRBV5-1 to TRBJ2-5; D is unresolved. The CDR3 is 11 amino acids. Between the trimmed V and J ends, which lost 3 bases and 3 bases, there was a span of 3 bases. Germline V gene lookup returns CDR1 SGHRS and CDR2 YFSETQ.

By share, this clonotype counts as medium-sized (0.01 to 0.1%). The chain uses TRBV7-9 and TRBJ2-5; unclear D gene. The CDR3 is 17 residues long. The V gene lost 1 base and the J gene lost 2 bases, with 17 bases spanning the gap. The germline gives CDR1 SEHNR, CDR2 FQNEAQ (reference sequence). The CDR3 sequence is CASSLGLGQRAQETQYF. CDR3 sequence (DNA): TGTGCCAGCAGCTTAGGGTTAGGCCAACGGGCTCAAGAGACCCAGTACTTC.

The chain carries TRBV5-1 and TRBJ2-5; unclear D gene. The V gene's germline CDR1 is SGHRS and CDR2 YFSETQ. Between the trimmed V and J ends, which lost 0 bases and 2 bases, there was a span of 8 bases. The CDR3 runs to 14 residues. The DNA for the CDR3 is TGCGCCAGCAGCTTGGACTATAGGCAAGAGACCCAGTACTTC. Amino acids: CASSLDYRQETQYF.

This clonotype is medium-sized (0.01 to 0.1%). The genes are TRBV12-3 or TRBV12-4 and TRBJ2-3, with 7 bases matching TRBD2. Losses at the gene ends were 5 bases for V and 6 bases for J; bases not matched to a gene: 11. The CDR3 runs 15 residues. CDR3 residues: CASSRRGGLIDTQYF. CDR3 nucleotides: TGTGCCAGCAGTCGTCGCGGGGGATTGATTGATACGCAGTATTTT.

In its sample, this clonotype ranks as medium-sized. The CDR3 sequence: CASSQEGRATEQYF. The CDR3 DNA sequence: TGTGCCAGCAGCCAAGAGGGCAGGGCGACCGAGCAGTACTTC. V and J are TRBV4-2 and TRBJ2-7; a possible D gene is TRBD1 (5 bases). This CDR3 comprises 14 residues. Germline CDR1 is LGHNA and CDR2 is YNFKEQ. Trimming stripped 0 bases from V and 6 bases from J, with 12 bases between.

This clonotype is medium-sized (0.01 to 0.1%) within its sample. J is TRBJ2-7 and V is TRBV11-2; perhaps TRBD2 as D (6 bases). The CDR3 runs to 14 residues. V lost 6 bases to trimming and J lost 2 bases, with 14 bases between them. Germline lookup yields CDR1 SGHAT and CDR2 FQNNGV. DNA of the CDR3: TGTGCCAGCAGGTCTCAGGGAGGACCCTACGAGCAGTACTTC. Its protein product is CASRSQGGPYEQYF.

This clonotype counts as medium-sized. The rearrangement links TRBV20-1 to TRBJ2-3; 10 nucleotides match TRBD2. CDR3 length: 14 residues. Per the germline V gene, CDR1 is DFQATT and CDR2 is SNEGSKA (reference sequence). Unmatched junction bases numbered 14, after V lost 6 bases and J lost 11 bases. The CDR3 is CSASTAGGLKLQYF. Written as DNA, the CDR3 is TGCAGTGCCAGTACAGCGGGGGGGCTGAAATTGCAGTATTTT.

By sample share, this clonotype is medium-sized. The CDR3 DNA follows: TGTGCCAGCAGCTTAGCCCCGGGAGTTCTAGACAACTATGGCTACACCTTC. Translation: CASSLAPGVLDNYGYTF. The chain links TRBV11-1 to TRBJ1-2; D gene uncertain. The CDR3 is 17 amino acids. The germline gives CDR1 SGHAT, CDR2 FQDESV (reference sequence). V was pared by 0 bases and J by 2 bases, with 16 bases between.

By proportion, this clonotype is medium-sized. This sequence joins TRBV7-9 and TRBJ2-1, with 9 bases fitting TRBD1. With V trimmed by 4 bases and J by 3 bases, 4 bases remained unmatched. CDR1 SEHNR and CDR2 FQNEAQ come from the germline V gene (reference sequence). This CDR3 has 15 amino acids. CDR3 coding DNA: TGTGCCAGCAGCTCCCGGACAGGGGACTACAATGAGCAGTTCTTC. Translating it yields CASSSRTGDYNEQFF.

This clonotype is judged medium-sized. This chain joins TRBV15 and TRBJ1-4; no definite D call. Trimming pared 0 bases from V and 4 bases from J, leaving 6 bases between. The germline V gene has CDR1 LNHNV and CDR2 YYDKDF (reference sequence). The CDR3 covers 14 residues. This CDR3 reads CATSRDHGNEKLFF. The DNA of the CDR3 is TGTGCCACCAGCAGAGATCATGGTAATGAAAAACTGTTTTTT. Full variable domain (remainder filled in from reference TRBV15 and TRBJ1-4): DAMVIQNPRYQVTQFGKPVTLSCSQTLNHNVMYWYQQKSSQAPKLLFHYYDKDFNNEADTPDNFQSRRPNTSFCFLDIRSPGLGDTAMYLCATSRDHGNEKLFFGSGTQLSVL.

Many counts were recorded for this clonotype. The CDR3 is CSAQTDTDTQYF. The CDR3 nucleotides are TGCAGTGCCCAGACAGACACAGATACGCAGTATTTT. This chain uses TRBV20-1 with TRBJ2-3, with a weak D call TRBD1 (5 bases). V shed 6 bases and J shed 2 bases, with 9 bases lying between them. Germline CDR1 is DFQATT and CDR2 is SNEGSKA (reference sequence). The CDR3 totals 12 residues.

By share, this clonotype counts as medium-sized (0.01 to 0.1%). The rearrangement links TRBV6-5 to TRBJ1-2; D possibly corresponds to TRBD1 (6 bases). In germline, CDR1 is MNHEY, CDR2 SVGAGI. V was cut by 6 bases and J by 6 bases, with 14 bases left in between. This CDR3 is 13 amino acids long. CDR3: CASSLDRRDGYTF. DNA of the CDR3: TGTGCCAGCAGCCTGGACAGACGGGATGGCTACACCTTC.

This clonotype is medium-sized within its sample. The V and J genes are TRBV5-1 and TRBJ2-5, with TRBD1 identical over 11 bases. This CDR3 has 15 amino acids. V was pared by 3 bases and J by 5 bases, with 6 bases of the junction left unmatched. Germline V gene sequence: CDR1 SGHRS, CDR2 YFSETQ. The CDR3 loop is CASSSRTGGFETQYF. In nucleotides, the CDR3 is TGCGCCAGCAGCTCTCGGACAGGGGGCTTTGAGACCCAGTACTTC.

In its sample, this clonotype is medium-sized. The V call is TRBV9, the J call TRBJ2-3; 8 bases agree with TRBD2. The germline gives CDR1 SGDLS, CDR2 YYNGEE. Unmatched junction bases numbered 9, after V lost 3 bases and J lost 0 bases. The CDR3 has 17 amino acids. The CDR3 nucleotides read TGTGCCAGCAGCGGTAGCCCGGGACTAGTTAGCACAGATACGCAGTATTTT. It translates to CASSGSPGLVSTDTQYF.

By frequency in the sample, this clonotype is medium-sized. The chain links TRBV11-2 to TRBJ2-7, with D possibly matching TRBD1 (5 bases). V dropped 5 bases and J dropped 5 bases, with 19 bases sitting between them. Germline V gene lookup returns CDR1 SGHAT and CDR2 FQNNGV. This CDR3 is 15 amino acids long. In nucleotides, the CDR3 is TGTGCCAGCAGCGATCCAGGGCAGGCTCGGCACGAGCAGTACTTC. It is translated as CASSDPGQARHEQYF. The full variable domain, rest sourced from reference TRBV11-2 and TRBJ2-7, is EAGVAQSPRYKIIEKRQSVAFWCNPISGHATLYWYQQILGQGPKLLIQFQNNGVVDDSQLPKDRFSAERLKGVDSTLKIQPAKLEDSAVYLCASSDPGQARHEQYFGPGTRLTVT.

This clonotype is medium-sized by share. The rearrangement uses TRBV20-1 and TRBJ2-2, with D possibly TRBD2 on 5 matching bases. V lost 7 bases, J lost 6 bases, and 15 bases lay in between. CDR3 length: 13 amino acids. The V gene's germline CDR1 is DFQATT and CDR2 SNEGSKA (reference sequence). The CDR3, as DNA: TGCAGTGTTCAGGACCGGAGGTCCGGGGAGCTGTTTTTT. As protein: CSVQDRRSGELFF.